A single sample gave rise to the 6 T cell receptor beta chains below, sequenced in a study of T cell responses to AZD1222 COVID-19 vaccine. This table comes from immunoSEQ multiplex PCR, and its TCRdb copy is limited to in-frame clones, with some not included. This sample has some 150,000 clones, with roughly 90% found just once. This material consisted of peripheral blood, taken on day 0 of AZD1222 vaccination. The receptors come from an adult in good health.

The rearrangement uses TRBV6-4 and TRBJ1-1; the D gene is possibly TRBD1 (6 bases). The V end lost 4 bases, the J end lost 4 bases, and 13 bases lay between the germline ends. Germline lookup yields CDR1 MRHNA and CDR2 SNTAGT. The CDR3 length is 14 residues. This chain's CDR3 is CASSVAGEGTEAFF. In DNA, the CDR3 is TGTGCCAGCAGTGTAGCAGGGGAGGGCACTGAAGCTTTCTTT.

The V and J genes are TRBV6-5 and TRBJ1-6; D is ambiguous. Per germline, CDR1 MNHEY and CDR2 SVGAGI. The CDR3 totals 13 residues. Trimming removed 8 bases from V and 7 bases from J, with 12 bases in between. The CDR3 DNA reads TGTGCCAGCGAGAAGGGAGGAAATTCACCCCTCCACTTT. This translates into CASEKGGNSPLHF.

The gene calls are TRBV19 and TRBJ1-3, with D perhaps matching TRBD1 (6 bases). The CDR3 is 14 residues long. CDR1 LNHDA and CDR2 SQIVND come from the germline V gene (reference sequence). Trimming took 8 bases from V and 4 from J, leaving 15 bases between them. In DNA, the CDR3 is TGTGCCAGTCGAAGCACAGGGACGGGAAACACCATATATTTT. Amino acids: CASRSTGTGNTIYF. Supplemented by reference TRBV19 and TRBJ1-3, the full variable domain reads DGGITQSPKYLFRKEGQNVTLSCEQNLNHDAMYWYRQDPGQGLRLIYYSQIVNDFQKGDIAEGYSVSREKKESFPLTVTSAQKNPTAFYLCASRSTGTGNTIYFGEGSWLTVV.

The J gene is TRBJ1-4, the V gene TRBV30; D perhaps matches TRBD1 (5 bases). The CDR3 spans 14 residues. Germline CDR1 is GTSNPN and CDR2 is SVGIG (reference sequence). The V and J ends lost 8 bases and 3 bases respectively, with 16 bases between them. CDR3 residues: CAGTSGASNEKLFF. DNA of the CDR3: TGTGCCGGCACATCCGGGGCCTCTAATGAAAAACTGTTTTTT.

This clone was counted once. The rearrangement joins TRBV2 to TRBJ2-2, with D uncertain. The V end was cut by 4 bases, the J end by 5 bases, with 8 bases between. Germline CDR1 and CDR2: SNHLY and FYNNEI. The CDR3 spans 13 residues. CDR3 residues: CASSGDITGELFF. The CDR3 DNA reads TGTGCCAGCAGTGGTGACATTACCGGGGAGCTGTTTTTT.

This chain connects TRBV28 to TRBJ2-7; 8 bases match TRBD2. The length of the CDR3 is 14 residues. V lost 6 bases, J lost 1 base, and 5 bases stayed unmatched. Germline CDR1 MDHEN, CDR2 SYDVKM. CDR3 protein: CASSRGGRSYEQYF. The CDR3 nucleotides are TGTGCCAGCAGCCGGGGGGGGAGGTCCTACGAGCAGTACTTC.